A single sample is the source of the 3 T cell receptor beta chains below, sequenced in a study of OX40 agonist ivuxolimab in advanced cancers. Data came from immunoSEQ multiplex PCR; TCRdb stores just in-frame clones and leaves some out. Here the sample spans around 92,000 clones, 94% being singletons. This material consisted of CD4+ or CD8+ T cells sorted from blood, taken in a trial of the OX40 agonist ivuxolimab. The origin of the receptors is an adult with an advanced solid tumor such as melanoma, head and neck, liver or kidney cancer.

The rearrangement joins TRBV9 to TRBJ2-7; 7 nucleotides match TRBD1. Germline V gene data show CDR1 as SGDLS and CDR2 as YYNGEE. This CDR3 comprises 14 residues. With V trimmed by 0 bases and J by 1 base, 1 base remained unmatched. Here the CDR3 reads CASSVEGQSYEQYF. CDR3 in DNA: TGTGCCAGCAGCGTAGAGGGACAGTCCTACGAGCAGTACTTC.

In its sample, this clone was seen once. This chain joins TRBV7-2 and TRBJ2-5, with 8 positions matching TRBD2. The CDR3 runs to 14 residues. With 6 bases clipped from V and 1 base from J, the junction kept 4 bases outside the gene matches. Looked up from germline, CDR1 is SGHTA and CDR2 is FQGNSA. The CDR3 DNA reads TGTGCCAGCAGTCACGGGGGGGGCCAAGAGACCCAGTACTTC. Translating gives CASSHGGGQETQYF.

The CDR3 nucleotides read TGCGCCAGCAGCTTAGACGTCCACATGAACACTGAAGCTTTCTTT. This encodes CASSLDVHMNTEAFF. The chain combines TRBV5-1 with TRBJ1-1; D gene unclear. The germline V gene encodes CDR1 SGHRS and CDR2 YFSETQ. This CDR3 contains 15 residues. Trimming shortened V by 2 bases and J by 0 bases, and 11 bases separated the two germline ends.